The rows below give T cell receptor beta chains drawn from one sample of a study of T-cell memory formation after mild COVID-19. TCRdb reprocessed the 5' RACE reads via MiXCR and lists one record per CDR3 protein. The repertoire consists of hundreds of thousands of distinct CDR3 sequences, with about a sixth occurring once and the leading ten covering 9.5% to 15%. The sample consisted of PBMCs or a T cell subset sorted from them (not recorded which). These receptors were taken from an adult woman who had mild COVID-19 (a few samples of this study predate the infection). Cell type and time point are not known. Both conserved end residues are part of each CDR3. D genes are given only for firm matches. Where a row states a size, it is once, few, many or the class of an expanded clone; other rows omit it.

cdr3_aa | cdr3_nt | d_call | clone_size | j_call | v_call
CASSLDSVPNYGYTF | TGTGCCAGCAGCTTAGACAGTGTCCCTAACTATGGCTACACCTTC | NA | NA | TRBJ1-2 | TRBV7-6
CASSLGQVTYTEAFF | TGTGCCAGCAGCTTGGGACAGGTGACCTACACTGAAGCTTTCTTT | NA | few | TRBJ1-1 | TRBV5-5
CATSDARLADSYNEQFF | TGTGCCACCAGTGATGCGAGACTAGCGGACTCCTACAATGAGCAGTTCTTC | TRBD2 | NA | TRBJ2-1 | TRBV24-1
CASSLAVTGWTGELFF | TGTGCCAGCAGCTTAGCTGTGACAGGTTGGACCGGGGAGCTGTTTTTT | NA | many | TRBJ2-2 | TRBV7-6
CSAKRGRHTDTQYF | TGCAGTGCCAAGCGGGGGCGGCACACAGATACGCAGTATTTT | TRBD2 | few | TRBJ2-3 | TRBV20-1
CASSLSARASYNEQFF | TGTGCCAGCAGTTTATCGGCTAGGGCCTCCTACAATGAGCAGTTCTTC | NA | NA | TRBJ2-1 | TRBV27
CASTPDANTGELFF | TGTGCCAGCACCCCCGACGCGAACACCGGGGAGCTGTTTTTT | NA | few | TRBJ2-2 | TRBV12-3/TRBV12-4
CASSKKGGKRSYGYTF | TGTGCCAGCAGCAAAAAGGGGGGTAAAAGATCCTATGGCTACACCTTC | NA | NA | TRBJ1-2 | TRBV21-1
CASSDVQGFGANVLTF | TGTGCCAGCAGCGATGTACAGGGCTTTGGGGCCAACGTCCTGACTTTC | NA | once | TRBJ2-6 | TRBV9
CASSFPQTSGDQETQYF | TGTGCCAGCAGTTTTCCTCAGACTAGCGGAGACCAAGAGACCCAGTACTTC | TRBD2 | few | TRBJ2-5 | TRBV28
CATSDRIGGSGRGNNEQFF | TGTGCCACCAGTGATAGGATCGGGGGTAGCGGGAGAGGTAACAATGAGCAGTTCTTC | TRBD2 | few | TRBJ2-1 | TRBV24-1
CASSLAFTGYGYTF | TGCGCCAGCAGCTTGGCCTTTACAGGGTATGGCTACACCTTC | NA | few | TRBJ1-2 | TRBV5-1
CASRPPGAPNTEAFF | TGTGCCAGCAGACCCCCAGGGGCCCCGAACACTGAAGCTTTCTTT | NA | few | TRBJ1-1 | TRBV12-3/TRBV12-4
CASSPQGTAYNEQFF | TGTGCCAGCTCACCCCAGGGGACGGCTTACAATGAGCAGTTCTTC | NA | few | TRBJ2-1 | TRBV18
CASSLALASRHNEQFF | TGTGCCAGCAGCTTAGCTCTGGCTAGTCGCCACAATGAGCAGTTCTTC | NA | NA | TRBJ2-1 | TRBV7-6